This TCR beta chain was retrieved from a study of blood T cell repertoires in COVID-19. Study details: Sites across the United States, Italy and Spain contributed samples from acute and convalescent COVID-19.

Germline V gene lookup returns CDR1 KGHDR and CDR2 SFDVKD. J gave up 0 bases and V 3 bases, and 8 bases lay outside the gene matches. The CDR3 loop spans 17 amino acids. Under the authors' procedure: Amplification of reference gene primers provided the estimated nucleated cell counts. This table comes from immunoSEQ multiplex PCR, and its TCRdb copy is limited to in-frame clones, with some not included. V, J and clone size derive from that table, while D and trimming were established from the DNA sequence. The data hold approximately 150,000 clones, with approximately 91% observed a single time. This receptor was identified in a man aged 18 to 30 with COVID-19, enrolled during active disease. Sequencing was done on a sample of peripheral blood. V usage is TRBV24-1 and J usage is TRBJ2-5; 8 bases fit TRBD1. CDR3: CATSDHGTGTNQETQYF. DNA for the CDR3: TGTGCCACCAGTGATCATGGGACAGGCACTAACCAAGAGACCCAGTACTTC.